This T cell receptor beta chain was profiled in a study of cytomegalovirus exposure and HLA in healthy donors. Overall study results and limits: Some segments of the V type, notably TRBV6-2 and TRBV6-3, were excluded as indistinguishable. A link between a missense DCLRE1C variant and TCR beta V- and J-gene trimming emerged from a later analysis.

This clone appeared a few times. Its cognate antigen is unknown. This CDR3 is built from 16 residues. The germline V gene encodes CDR1 LNHDA and CDR2 SQIVND (reference sequence). Trimming removed 3 bases at V and 1 base at J, with 15 bases between. 13 Jbeta primers and 60 Vbeta primers were used for the PCR. TCRdb keeps only in-frame clones here, not all; method: immunoSEQ multiplex PCR. The data show over 150,000 clones, with more than 65% seen just once and approximately 1.5% held by the top ten. At the time of sampling, donors were nominally healthy, though unrecorded immune exposures were likely. V and J are TRBV19 and TRBJ1-1; D is uncertain. This clonotype originated in a girl aged 5-17 years in good health and CMV-seropositive. Sequencing was performed on PBMCs. The CDR3 is CASSIEGGRANTEAFF. Written as DNA, the CDR3 is TGTGCCAGTAGTATCGAGGGCGGACGGGCGAACACTGAAGCTTTCTTT.